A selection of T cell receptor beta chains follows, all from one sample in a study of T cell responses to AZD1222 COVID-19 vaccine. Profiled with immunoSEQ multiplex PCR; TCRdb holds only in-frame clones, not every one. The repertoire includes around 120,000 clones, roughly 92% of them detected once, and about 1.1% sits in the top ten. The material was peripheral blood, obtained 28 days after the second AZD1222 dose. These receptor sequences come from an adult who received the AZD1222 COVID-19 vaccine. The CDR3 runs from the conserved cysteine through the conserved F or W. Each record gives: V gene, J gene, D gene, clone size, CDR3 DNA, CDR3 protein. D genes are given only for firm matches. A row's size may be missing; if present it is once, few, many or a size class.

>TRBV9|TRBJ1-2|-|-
TGTGCCAGCAGCGTAGTCAAGGGGTCGGATGGCTACACCTTC
CASSVVKGSDGYTF
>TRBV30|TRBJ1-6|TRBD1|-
TGTGCCGGAGACAGGGGTGGGAATTCACCCCTCCACTTT
CAGDRGGNSPLHF
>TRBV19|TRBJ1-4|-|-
TGTGCCAGTAGTATTACTGCAACTAATGAAAAACTGTTTTTT
CASSITATNEKLFF
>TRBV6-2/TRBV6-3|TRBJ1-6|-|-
TGTGCCAGCAGTTACGGGAGGTCCTATAATTCACCCCTCCACTTT
CASSYGRSYNSPLHF
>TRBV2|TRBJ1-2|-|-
TGTGCCAGCAGCCCCCCGGCTACAGACAGTTATGGCTACACCTTC
CASSPPATDSYGYTF
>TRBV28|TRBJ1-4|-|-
TGTGCCAGCAGCGCAGGGGCAACTAATGAAAAACTGTTTTTT
CASSAGATNEKLFF
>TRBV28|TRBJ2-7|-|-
TGTGCCAGCAACCCAGACAGTGGTATCTACGAGCAGTACTTC
CASNPDSGIYEQYF
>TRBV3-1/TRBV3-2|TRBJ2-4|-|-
TGTGCCAGCAGCCAAGCCCTCCCTAGTTGGAACATTCAGTACTTC
CASSQALPSWNIQYF
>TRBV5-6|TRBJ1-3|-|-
TGTGCCAGCAGCTTGGGGGGACTTTTGGGAAACACCATATATTTT
CASSLGGLLGNTIYF
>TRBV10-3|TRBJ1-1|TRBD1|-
TGTGCCATCAGTCCCGGGACAGCTTCGAACACTGAAGCTTTCTTT
CAISPGTASNTEAFF
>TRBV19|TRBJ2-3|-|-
TGTGCCAGTAAAACGACAGGCACAGATACGCAGTATTTT
CASKTTGTDTQYF
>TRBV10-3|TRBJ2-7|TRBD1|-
TGTGCCATCAGTGAGGGGGACAGGGGACCCAGCGGGAGTTACGAGCAGTACTTC
CAISEGDRGPSGSYEQYF
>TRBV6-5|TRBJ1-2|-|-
TGTGCCAGCAGCTACAGCAGGTTGCATGGCTACACCTTC
CASSYSRLHGYTF
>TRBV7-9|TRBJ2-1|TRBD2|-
TGTGCCAGCAGCTCCGTCCCGGGACTAGCGGGAGGGCGAGGCAATGAGCAGTTCTTC
CASSSVPGLAGGRGNEQFF
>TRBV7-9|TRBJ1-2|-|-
TGTGCCAGCAGCTGGGCAGGGTCCGGTGGCTACACCTTC
CASSWAGSGGYTF
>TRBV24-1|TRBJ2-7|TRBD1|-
TGTGCCACCAGTGCCAGGGGGCGGGACGAGCAGTACTTC
CATSARGRDEQYF
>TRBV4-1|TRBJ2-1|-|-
TGCGCCAGCAGCCAAGAGGGCAGGGAATACAATGAGCAGTTCTTC
CASSQEGREYNEQFF
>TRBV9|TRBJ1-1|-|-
TGTGCCAGCAGCGTAACAGGGAACACTGAAGCTTTCTTT
CASSVTGNTEAFF
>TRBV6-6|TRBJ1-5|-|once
TGTGCCAGCAGTTACCCCGACATACTTAGCAATCAGCCCCAGCATTTT
CASSYPDILSNQPQHF
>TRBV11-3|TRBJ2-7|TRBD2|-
TGTGCCAGCAGCTTACTGAGCGGGGGGCCTTCCTACGAGCAGTACTTC
CASSLLSGGPSYEQYF
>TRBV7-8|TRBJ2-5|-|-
TGTGCCAGCAGCCCGCTAGAAGGGTACAAAGAGACCCAGTACTTC
CASSPLEGYKETQYF
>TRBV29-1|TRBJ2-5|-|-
TGCAGCGTTGATCTCCTATCGGGAGAGACCCAGTACTTC
CSVDLLSGETQYF
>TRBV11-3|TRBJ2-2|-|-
TGTGCCAGCAGCTTAGATCAGAACGGGGAGCTGTTTTTT
CASSLDQNGELFF
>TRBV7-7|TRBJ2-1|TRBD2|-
TGTGCCAGCAGCACTAGCGGCGGGAACAATGAGCAGTTCTTC
CASSTSGGNNEQFF
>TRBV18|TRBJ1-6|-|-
TGTGCCAGCTCACCGGAGGGTCATAATTCACCCCTCCACTTT
CASSPEGHNSPLHF
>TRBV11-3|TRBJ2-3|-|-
TGTGCCAGCAGCTTTCGGACAACGGGAGATACGCAGTATTTT
CASSFRTTGDTQYF
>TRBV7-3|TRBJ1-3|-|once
TGTGCCAGCAGCCAACAGGGCTCTGGAAACACCATATATTTT
CASSQQGSGNTIYF
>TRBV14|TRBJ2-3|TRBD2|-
TGTGCCAGCAGCCCGGGGGGGGCAGATACGCAGTATTTT
CASSPGGADTQYF